This TCR delta chain appears in the sequencing data of a study of gamma-delta chains in newborns, infants, children. Study-wide context: Microbial exposure reportedly drives polyclonal innate γδ T cell expansion after birth.

TCRdb applied CATT to the reads for clone calling. The table lists some 3,100 delta-chain clones, about half of them singletons. The CDR3 spans 20 residues. Germline CDR1 and CDR2: TVYSNPD and GDNSRS (reference sequence). V lost 1 base, J lost 3 bases, and 18 bases stayed unmatched. This clone is large within its sample. The chain couples TRDV3 to TRDJ2; 12 bases agree with TRDD3. The sequencing input was blood. The TCR sequence derives from a child who received the measles vaccine. The CDR3 region has the DNA TGTGCCTTTACATCCCTCCTATTTCCCTGGGGGATACGGGTGACAGCACAACTCTTCTTT. Translating it yields CAFTSLLFPWGIRVTAQLFF.